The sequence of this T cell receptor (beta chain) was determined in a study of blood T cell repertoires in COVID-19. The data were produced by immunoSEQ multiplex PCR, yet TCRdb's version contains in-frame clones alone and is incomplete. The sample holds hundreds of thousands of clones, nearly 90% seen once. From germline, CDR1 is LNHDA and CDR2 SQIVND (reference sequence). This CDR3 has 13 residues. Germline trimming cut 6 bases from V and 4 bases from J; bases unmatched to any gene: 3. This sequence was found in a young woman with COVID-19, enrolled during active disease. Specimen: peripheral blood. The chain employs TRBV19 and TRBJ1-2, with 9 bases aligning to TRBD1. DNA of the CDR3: TGTGCCAGTAGGCCGGACAGGGGCTATGGCTACACCTTC. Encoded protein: CASRPDRGYGYTF.